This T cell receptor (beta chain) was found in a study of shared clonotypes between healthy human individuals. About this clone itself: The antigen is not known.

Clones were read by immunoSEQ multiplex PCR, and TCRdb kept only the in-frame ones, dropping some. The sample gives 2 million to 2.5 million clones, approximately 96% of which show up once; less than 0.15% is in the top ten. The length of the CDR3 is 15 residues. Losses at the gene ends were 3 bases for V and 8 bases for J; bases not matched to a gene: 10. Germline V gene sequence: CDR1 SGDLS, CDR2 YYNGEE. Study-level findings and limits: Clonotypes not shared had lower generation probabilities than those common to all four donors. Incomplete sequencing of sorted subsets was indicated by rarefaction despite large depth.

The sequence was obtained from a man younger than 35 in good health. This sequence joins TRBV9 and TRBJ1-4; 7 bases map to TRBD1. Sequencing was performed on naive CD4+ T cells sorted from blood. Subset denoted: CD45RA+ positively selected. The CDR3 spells CASSGDRAYQEKLFF. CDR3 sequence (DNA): TGTGCCAGCAGCGGTGACAGGGCCTATCAAGAAAAACTGTTTTTT. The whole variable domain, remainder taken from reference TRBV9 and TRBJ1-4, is DSGVTQTPKHLITATGQRVTLRCSPRSGDLSVYWYQQSLDQGLQFLIQYYNGEERAKGNILERFSAQQFPDLHSELNLSSLELGDSALYFCASSGDRAYQEKLFFGSGTQLSVL.